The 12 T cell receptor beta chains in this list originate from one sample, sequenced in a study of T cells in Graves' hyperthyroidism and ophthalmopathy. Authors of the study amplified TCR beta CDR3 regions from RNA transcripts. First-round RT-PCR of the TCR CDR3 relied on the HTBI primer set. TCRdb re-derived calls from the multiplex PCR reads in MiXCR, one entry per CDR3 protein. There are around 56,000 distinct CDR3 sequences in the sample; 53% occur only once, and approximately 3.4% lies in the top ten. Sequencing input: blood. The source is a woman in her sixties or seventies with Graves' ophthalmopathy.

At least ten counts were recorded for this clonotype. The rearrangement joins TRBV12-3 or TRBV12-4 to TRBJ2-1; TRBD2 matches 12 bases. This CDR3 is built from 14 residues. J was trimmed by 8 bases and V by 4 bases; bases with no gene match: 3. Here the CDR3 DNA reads TGTGCCAGCAGTTGGACTAGCGGGAACTATGAGCAGTTCTTC. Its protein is CASSWTSGNYEQFF.

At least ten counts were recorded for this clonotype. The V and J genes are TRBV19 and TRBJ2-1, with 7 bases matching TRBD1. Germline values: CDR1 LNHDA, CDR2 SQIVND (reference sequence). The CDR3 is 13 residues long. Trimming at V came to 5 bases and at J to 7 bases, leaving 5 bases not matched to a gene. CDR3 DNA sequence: TGTGCCAGTAGTGCAAAACAGGGGAATGAGCAGTTCTTC. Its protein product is CASSAKQGNEQFF.

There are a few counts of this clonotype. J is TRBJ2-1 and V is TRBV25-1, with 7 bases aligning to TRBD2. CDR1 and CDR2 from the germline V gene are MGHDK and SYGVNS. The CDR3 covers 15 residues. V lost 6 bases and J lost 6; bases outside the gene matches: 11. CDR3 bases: TGTGCCAGCAGCCCTCGTGGGGGGGGTGGCAATGAGCAGTTCTTC. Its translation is CASSPRGGGGNEQFF.

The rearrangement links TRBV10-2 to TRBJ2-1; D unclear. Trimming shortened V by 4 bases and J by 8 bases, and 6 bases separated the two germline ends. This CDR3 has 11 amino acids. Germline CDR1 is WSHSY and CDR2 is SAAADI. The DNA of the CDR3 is TGCGCCAGCAGTGTGAGCGATGAGCAGTTCTTC. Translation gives CASSVSDEQFF.

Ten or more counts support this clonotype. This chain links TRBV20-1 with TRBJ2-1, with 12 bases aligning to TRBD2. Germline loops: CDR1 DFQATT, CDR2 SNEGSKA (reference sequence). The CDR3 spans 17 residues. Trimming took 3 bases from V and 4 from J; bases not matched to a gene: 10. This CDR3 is CSASPTSGGLLYNEQFF. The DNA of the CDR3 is TGCAGTGCTAGTCCGACTAGCGGGGGCCTACTTTACAATGAGCAGTTCTTC.

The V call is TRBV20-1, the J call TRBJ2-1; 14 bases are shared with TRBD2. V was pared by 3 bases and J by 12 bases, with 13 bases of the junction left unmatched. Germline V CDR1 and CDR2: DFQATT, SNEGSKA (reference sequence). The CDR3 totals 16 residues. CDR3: CSASAGLAGVTDTQFF. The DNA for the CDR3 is TGCAGTGCTAGCGCGGGACTAGCGGGAGTAACAGATACGCAGTTCTTC.

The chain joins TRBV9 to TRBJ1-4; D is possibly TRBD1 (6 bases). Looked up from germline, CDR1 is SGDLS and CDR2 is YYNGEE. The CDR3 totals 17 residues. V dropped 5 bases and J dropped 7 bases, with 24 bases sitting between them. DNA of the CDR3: TGTGCCAGCAGTATAACCCTAACAGGGACGGGGGTTGAAAAACTGTTTTTT. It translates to CASSITLTGTGVEKLFF.

In DNA, the CDR3 is TGTGCCAGCAGTGAAGCAGGGGGTTTGTGTAATTCACCCCTCCACTTT. It is translated as CASSEAGGLCNSPLHF. The rearrangement uses TRBV2 and TRBJ1-6; weak D call: TRBD1 (6 bases). Trimming took off 0 bases at V and 6 bases at J, with 12 bases between the two ends. The CDR3 extends over 16 amino acids. The germline CDR1 and CDR2 sequences are SNHLY and FYNNEI.

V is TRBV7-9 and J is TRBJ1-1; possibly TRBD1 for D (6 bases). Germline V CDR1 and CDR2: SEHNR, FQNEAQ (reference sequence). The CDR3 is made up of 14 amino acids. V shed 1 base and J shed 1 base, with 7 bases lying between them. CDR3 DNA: TGTGCCAGCAGCTTAGGAGGGGGGAACACTGAAGCTTTCTTT. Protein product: CASSLGGGNTEAFF. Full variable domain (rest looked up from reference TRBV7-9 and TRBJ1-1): DTGVSQNPRHKITKRGQNVTFRCDPISEHNRLYWYRQTLGQGPEFLTYFQNEAQLEKSRLLSDRFSAERPKGSFSTLEIQRTEQGDSAMYLCASSLGGGNTEAFFGQGTRLTVV.

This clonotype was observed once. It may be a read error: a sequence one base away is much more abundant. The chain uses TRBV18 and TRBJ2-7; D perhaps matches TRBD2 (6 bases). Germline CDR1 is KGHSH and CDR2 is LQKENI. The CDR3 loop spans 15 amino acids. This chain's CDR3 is CASSPLGGGTYEQCF. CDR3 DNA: TGTGCCAGCTCACCACTCGGCGGAGGGACCTACGAGCAGTGCTTC.

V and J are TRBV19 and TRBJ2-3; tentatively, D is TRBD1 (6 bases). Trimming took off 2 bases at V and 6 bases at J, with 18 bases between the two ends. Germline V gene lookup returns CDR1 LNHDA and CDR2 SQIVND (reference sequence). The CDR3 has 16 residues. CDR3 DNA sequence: TGTGCCAGTAGTATACCCGGGACACAGCATACGGATACGCAGTATTTT. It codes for CASSIPGTQHTDTQYF.

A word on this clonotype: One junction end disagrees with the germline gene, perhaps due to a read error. The CDR3 loop is CASSLAPGRGGAHVLTF. For the CDR3, the DNA is TGTGCCAGCAGCTTAGCCCCTGGGCGGGGTGGGGCCCACGTCCTGACTTTC. The chain has TRBV7-2 and TRBJ2-6; a possible D gene is TRBD2 (6 bases). CDR3 length equals 17 residues. The germline V gene has CDR1 SGHTA and CDR2 FQGNSA.